The T cell receptor beta chain described here comes from a study of shared clonotypes between healthy human individuals (TCRdb year 2020). Describing the broader study: A couple of women and a few men aged 18 to 49 years were included in the cohort. Per donor, three plates each were used for CD4 naive and CD4 memory, two for CD8 naive, and one for CD8 memory. The study deeply sequenced blood TCR repertoires of 5 or 6 healthy adults to estimate repertoire size and the extent of clonotype sharing between individuals. To increase sequencing depth and limit assay-specific biases, different laboratories used diverse techniques to prepare libraries and sequence TCR repertoires. Each donor's leukapheresis produced roughly between roughly 0.85 and 9.5 billion PBMCs.

Healthy HIV-negative adults with no recently reported acute infections or vaccinations were included as donors. All donors were Caucasian adults living in Nashville, Tennessee, USA. Magnetic negative selection was used to enrich CD4+ T cells, after which naive cells were positively selected on CD45RA and the negative fraction became the memory subset. Blood was collected by leukapheresis, and PBMCs were isolated by Ficoll-Histopaque density gradient centrifugation and then cryopreserved in liquid nitrogen vapor phase. Purity and quantity of every magnetically sorted T cell population were checked by analytical flow cytometry. From each sorted fraction, genomic DNA was isolated and quantified by UV absorbance on a Nanodrop 2000c. Using the deep immunoSEQ assay, TCR CDR3 regions were amplified from genomic DNA by multiplex PCR. Extracted genomic DNA from each cell subset was spread evenly across all wells of several immunoSEQ 96-well plates, with each plate serving as a replicate. For sorted subsets, each replicate PCR was loaded with about 200 ng genomic DNA, equivalent to some 27,000 T cell genomes. The purified libraries were quantified using a Qubit 3.0 fluorometer, sized with a Bioanalyzer 2100, and then quantified again using the KAPA Library Quantification kit. Every immunoSEQ 96-well plate was sequenced on a separate single-read 150-cycle Illumina NextSeq 550 flow cell. Per the source publication's procedure: Because the immunoSEQ output held only junctional sequences and lacked quality scores, the filtering could not match the filtering applied to full-length reads. To assign V/J genes and CDR3, sequences were annotated using PyIR, a Python wrapper for IgBLAST v1.9, with IMGT germline references. Any read was removed if the V/J assignment was weak (E-value above 1e-6), the CDR3 was missing, or the read contained stop codons, out-of-frame junctions, or ambiguous translated residues. V3J clonotypes were defined by identical inferred V gene, J gene, and CDR3 amino acid sequence. To compute the percentage overlap between repertoires, the number of shared unique clonotypes was divided by the size of the smaller repertoire. Repertoire richness was assessed with RTK rarefaction, the Chao1 estimator, and Recon v2.1 estimates of unobserved clonotypes. Generation probabilities were computed with OLGA for all TCRbeta clonotypes obtained by the gDNA method from four donors. Entries here come from immuneACCESS through TCRdb and include only in-frame sequences with V and J called. Some clones fail to appear in such tables; in the studies checked, an unresolved V gene covers under half of the shortfall, and the cause of the remainder is unknown. V and J calls and clone size are given by that table; D and trimming were obtained from the DNA. The sample records about 680,000 clones, approximately 73% of which are singletons. The ten largest clonotypes hold more than 1.5% of the sample.

About this clone: What antigen it recognizes has not been identified. No much larger clonotype is one base removed from it; base qualities were not supplied.

What the work shows at the level of the full study, not this receptor alone: Higher generation probabilities were observed for clonotypes shared by all four sorted-subset donors than for non-shared clonotypes. Only blood was sampled, and tissue TCR repertoires likely differ from those in blood. Naive subsets generally had larger estimated clonotype richness than memory subsets did. Rarefaction of sorted-subset datasets indicated incomplete sequencing despite the large sequencing depth. Pairwise subsampling led to the expectation that sequencing depth would affect the degree of clonotype sharing among donors. Sharing across a few donors was observed for around 5% of naive CD4, over 3% of naive CD8, 2% to 2.5% of memory CD4, and about 0.39% of memory CD8 clonotypes. Because the study included only a small number of donors, the genetic and exposure-history diversity represented was limited.

The sample taken for sequencing was memory CD4+ T cells sorted from blood. The cell subset or site tag for this specimen amounts to: CD45RA-negative fraction. The clonotype originates from a woman in her twenties or thirties in good health.

The sequenced DNA is TGTGCCTGGAGTGTATCGGGGGAGCGGGAGCAGTACTTC. It encodes CAWSVSGEREQYF. This chain is built from TRBV30 and TRBJ2-7, and TRBD2 may be the D gene, going by 6 matching bases. The CDR3 numbers 13 residues from cysteine through phenylalanine. Only the CDR3 DNA is retained, 39 bases long and in frame from the first base. V is cut by 0 bases and J by 7 bases, and the space between the germline ends is 13 bases. The germline V gene (reference sequence) yields GTSNPN for CDR1 and SVGIG for CDR2.